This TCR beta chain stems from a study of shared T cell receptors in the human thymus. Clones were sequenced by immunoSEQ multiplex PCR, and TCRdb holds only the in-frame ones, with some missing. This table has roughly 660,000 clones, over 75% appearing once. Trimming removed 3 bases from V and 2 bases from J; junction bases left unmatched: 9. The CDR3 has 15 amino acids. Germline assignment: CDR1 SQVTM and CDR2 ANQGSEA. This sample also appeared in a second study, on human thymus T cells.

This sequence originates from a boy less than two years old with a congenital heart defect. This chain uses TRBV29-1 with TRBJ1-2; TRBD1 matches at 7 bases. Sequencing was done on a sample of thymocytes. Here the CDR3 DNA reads TGCAGCGTTGAGGGGACAGAACTTTCCAACTATGGCTACACCTTC. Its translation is CSVEGTELSNYGYTF. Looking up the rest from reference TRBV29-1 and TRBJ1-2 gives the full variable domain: SAVISQKPSRDICQRGTSLTIQCQVDSQVTMMFWYRQQPGQSLTLIATANQGSEATYESGFVIDKFPISRPNLTFSTLTVSNMSPEDSSIYLCSVEGTELSNYGYTFGSGTRLTVV.